One and the same sample provided the 15 T cell receptor beta chains below, sequenced in a study of post-analysis software for immune sequencing data. Unique molecular identifiers were present in the TCR beta cDNA libraries. One entry per CDR3 protein results from TCRdb running MiXCR on the PCR reads. The table lists 150,000 or so distinct CDR3 sequences, roughly 35% of them singletons, with about 26% in the top ten. The starting material was blood, obtained after autologous hematopoietic stem cell transplantation. All receptors derive from a girl between 10 and 17 years old with multiple sclerosis.

The CDR3: CSVGGGGYNEQFF. DNA for the CDR3: TGCAGCGTTGGTGGGGGGGGGTACAATGAGCAGTTCTTC. This sequence joins TRBV29-1 and TRBJ2-1; 7 bases are shared with TRBD2. The CDR3 covers 13 residues. V shed 4 bases, J shed 4 bases, and the junction held 4 bases outside the gene matches. Germline CDR1 is SQVTM and CDR2 is ANQGSEA.

A word on this clonotype: Germline is not matched at one junction end, which may reflect a read error. V usage is TRBV12-3 or TRBV12-4 and J usage is TRBJ2-3; a possible D gene is TRBD2 (6 bases). CDR3 length equals 16 residues. The CDR3 is CASSSGLTGRTDAQYF. The CDR3 DNA is TGTGCCAGCAGTAGCGGACTAACGGGACGCACAGATGCGCAATATTTT.

There are many counts of this clonotype. The CDR3 DNA sequence: TGTGCCAGTAGTATACCGAGATCAGCAGATACGCAGTATTTT. Translated: CASSIPRSADTQYF. The chain joins TRBV19 to TRBJ2-3; no reliable D call. Deletions cut 2 bases from V and 4 bases from J, with 10 bases between. The CDR3 extends over 14 amino acids. Germline loops: CDR1 LNHDA, CDR2 SQIVND (reference sequence).

There are a few counts of this clonotype. V is TRBV29-1 and J is TRBJ2-7; the D is unclear. The CDR3 has 12 residues. Germline V gene lookup returns CDR1 SQVTM and CDR2 ANQGSEA. V was trimmed by 4 bases and J by 0 bases, leaving 7 bases between them. CDR3 sequence reads: CSVGPDSYEQYF. The CDR3, as DNA: TGCAGCGTTGGTCCGGACTCCTACGAGCAGTACTTC.

A note on this clonotype: This sequence may be a read error, since a much larger clone differs from it by one base. V and J are TRBV12-3 or TRBV12-4 and TRBJ2-3; D is perhaps TRBD2 (6 bases). This CDR3 has 16 amino acids. The CDR3 DNA is TGTGCCAGCAGTTTTTCGGCTCTCGGGGGAGCAGATGCGCAGTATTTT. Protein product: CASSFSALGGADAQYF.

In its sample, this clonotype was seen once. This sequence joins TRBV30 and TRBJ2-5; D is unclear. V lost 2 bases, J lost 4 bases, and 2 bases lay in between. CDR3 size: 10 residues. Germline CDR1 and CDR2: GTSNPN and SVGIG (reference sequence). CDR3 region: CAWSRETQYF. For the CDR3, the DNA is TGTGCCTGGAGTAGAGAGACCCAGTACTTC.

The DNA of the CDR3 is TGTGCCAGCAGCTTAGCCGCGGGGTCTCGGGAGCAGTACTTC. This sequence encodes CASSLAAGSREQYF. This chain joins TRBV7-6 and TRBJ2-7, with D perhaps TRBD2 (6 bases). The CDR3 has 14 amino acids. The germline V gene encodes CDR1 SGHVS and CDR2 FNYEAQ. V was cut by 0 bases and J by 7 bases, with 13 bases left in between.

J is TRBJ2-1 and V is TRBV3-1; TRBD2 agrees at 12 bases. Germline CDR1 LGHDT, CDR2 YNNKEL (reference sequence). The CDR3 runs to 13 residues. Trimming took 7 bases from V and 9 from J; bases not matched to a gene: 4. The CDR3 spells CASTLLAGGEQFF. CDR3 DNA: TGTGCCAGCACCTTACTAGCGGGAGGTGAGCAGTTCTTC.

The chain combines TRBV7-9 with TRBJ2-6, with 7 nucleotides matching TRBD1. V lost 4 bases and J lost 0; bases outside the gene matches: 3. CDR1 and CDR2 from the germline V gene are SEHNR and FQNEAQ (reference sequence). This CDR3 is built from 16 residues. CDR3 protein: CASSSGQLSGANVLTF. CDR3 coding DNA: TGTGCCAGCAGCTCGGGACAGCTCTCTGGGGCCAACGTCCTGACTTTC.

In its sample, this clonotype was seen a few times. CDR3 residues: CASSSPDRGDTDTQYF. In DNA, the CDR3 is TGTGCCAGCAGCTCCCCGGACAGGGGGGACACAGATACGCAGTATTTT. This chain connects TRBV7-6 to TRBJ2-3, with TRBD1 matching 10 bases. The V gene end was trimmed by 4 bases and the J gene end by 2 bases; junction bases not matched to a gene: 6. The CDR3 sequence is 16 residues long. The germline CDR1 and CDR2 sequences are SGHVS and FNYEAQ. Supplemented by reference TRBV7-6 and TRBJ2-3, the full variable domain reads GAGVSQSPRYKVTKRGQDVALRCDPISGHVSLYWYRQALGQGPEFLTYFNYEAQQDKSGLPNDRFSAERPEGSISTLTIQRTEQRDSAMYRCASSSPDRGDTDTQYFGPGTRLTVL.

About this clonotype itself: This may stem from a read error, because a much larger clone lies one nucleotide away. The V and J genes are TRBV7-9 and TRBJ1-5; D is undetermined. The CDR3 is made up of 13 amino acids. Germline V gives CDR1 SEHNR, CDR2 FQNEAQ (reference sequence). Trimming removed 6 bases from V and 0 bases from J, with 6 bases in between. CDR3 nucleotides: TGTGCCAGCAGGGGGAATAGCAATCAGCCCCAGCATTTT. Its protein product is CASRGNSNQPQHF. Filled out from reference TRBV7-9 and TRBJ1-5, the complete variable domain reads DTGVSQNPRHKITKRGQNVTFRCDPISEHNRLYWYRQTLGQGPEFLTYFQNEAQLEKSRLLSDRFSAERPKGSFSTLEIQRTEQGDSAMYLCASRGNSNQPQHFGDGTRLSIL.

This clonotype was found a few times. The junction does not match germline at one end; this may be a read error. The chain links TRBV4-3 to TRBJ1-2; no definite D call. The germline V gene encodes CDR1 LGHNA and CDR2 YSLEER. CDR3 length equals 13 residues. CDR3 sequence reads: CASSQDGADGYTF. The CDR3 DNA follows: TGCGCCAGCAGCCAAGATGGAGCAGATGGTTACACCTTC.

This clonotype showed up just a few times. CDR3 nucleotides: TGTGCCAGCAGAGACAGGGCCACCTACAATGAGCAGTTCTTC. This sequence encodes CASRDRATYNEQFF. The rearrangement links TRBV6-6 to TRBJ2-1; 7 nucleotides agree with TRBD1. The germline gives CDR1 MNHNY, CDR2 SVGAGI (reference sequence). The CDR3 sequence is 14 residues long. The J segment lost 2 bases and the V segment lost 6 bases, leaving 4 bases of the junction unmatched.

The rearrangement links TRBV27 to TRBJ2-7; a weak D match, TRBD2 (5 bases). The CDR3 covers 17 residues. V lost 2 bases to trimming and J lost 4 bases, with 21 bases between them. The V gene's germline CDR1 is MNHEY and CDR2 SMNVEV (reference sequence). CDR3 sequence reads: CASSLRLRGIGRYEQYF. The DNA for the CDR3 is TGTGCCAGCAGTTTAAGGCTACGGGGAATAGGGCGTTACGAGCAGTACTTC.

The rearrangement links TRBV20-1 to TRBJ2-3; 7 nucleotides agree with TRBD2. CDR1 is DFQATT, CDR2 SNEGSKA, per germline (reference sequence). Losses at the gene ends were 5 bases for V and 4 bases for J; bases not matched to a gene: 15. This CDR3 is built from 16 residues. As DNA, the CDR3 is TGCAGTGCTGACTATGAAGGTGTAGCGGGCGCAGATACGCAGTATTTT. Its protein product is CSADYEGVAGADTQYF.